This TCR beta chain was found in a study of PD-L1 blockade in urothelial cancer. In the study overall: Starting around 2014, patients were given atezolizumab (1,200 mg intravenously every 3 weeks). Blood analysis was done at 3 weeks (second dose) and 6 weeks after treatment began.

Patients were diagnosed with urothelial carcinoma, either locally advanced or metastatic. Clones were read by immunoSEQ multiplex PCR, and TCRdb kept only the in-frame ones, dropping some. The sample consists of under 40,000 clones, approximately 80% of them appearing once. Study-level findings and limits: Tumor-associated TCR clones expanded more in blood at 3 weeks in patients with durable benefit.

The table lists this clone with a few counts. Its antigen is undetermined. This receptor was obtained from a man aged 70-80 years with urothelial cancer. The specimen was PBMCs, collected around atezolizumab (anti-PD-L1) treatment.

CDR3 DNA: TGTGCCAGCAGCCGGACAGGGACTGCAACTAATGAAAAACTGTTTTTT. Translating it yields CASSRTGTATNEKLFF. The V gene is TRBV21-1, the J gene TRBJ1-4; the table's D call, TRBD1, has no DNA check behind it. TRBV21-1 is designated a pseudogene. The CDR3 is 16 amino acids.